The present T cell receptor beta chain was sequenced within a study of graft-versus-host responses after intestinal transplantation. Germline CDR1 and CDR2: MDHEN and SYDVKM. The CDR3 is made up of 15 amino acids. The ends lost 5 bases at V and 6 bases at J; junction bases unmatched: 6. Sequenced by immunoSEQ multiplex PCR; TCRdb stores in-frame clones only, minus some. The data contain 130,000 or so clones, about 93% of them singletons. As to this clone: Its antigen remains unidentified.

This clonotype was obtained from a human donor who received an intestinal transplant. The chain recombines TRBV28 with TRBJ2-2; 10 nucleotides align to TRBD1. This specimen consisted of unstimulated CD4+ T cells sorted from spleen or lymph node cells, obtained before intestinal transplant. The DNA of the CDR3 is TGTGCCAGCAGTCGACAGGGGGCAGGGTCCGGGGAGCTGTTTTTT. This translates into CASSRQGAGSGELFF.